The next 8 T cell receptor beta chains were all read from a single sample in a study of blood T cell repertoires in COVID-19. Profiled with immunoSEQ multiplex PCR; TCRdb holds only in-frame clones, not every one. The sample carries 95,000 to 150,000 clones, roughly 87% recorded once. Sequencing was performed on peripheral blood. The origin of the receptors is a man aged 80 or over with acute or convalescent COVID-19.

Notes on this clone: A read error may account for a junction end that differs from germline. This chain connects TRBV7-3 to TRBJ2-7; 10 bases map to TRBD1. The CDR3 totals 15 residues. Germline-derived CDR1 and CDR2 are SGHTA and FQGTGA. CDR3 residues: CASSLTGTGEYEQYF. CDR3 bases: TGTGCCAGCAGCCTAACCGGGACAGGGGAATACGAGCAGTACTTC.

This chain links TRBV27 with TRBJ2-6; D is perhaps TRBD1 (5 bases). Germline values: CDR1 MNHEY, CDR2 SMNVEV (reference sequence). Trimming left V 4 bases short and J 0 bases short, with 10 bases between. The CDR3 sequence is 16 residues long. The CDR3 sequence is CASSSTGPSGANVLTF. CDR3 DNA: TGTGCCAGCAGTTCCACAGGTCCCTCTGGGGCCAACGTCCTGACTTTC.

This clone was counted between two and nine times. This chain's CDR3 is CASSLGQVINSPLHF. The CDR3 nucleotides read TGTGCCAGCAGTCTCGGACAGGTTATTAATTCACCCCTCCACTTT. The chain has TRBV27 and TRBJ1-6; 7 bases match TRBD1. Germline V gives CDR1 MNHEY, CDR2 SMNVEV (reference sequence). V lost 5 bases, J lost 6 bases, and 7 bases stayed unmatched. The CDR3 runs to 15 residues.

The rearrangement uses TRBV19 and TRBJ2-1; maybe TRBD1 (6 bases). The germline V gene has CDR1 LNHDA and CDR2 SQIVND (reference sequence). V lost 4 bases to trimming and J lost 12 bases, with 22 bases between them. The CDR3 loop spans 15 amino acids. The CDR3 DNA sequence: TGTGCCAGTAGTACCCTGGACAGCTATAGTTCGGGGCAGTTCTTC. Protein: CASSTLDSYSSGQFF.

CDR3 sequence reads: CASSLAVGTGGAYEQYF. The CDR3 DNA follows: TGCGCCAGCAGCTTGGCGGTGGGGACAGGGGGAGCCTACGAGCAGTACTTC. The chain couples TRBV5-1 to TRBJ2-7, with 11 bases that match TRBD1. The CDR3 has 17 amino acids. V lost 0 bases, J lost 2 bases, and 7 bases stayed unmatched. Germline V gives CDR1 SGHRS, CDR2 YFSETQ.

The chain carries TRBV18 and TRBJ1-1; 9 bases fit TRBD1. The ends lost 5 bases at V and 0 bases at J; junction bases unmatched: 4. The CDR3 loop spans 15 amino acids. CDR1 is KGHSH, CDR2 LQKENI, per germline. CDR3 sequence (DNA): TGTGCCAGCTCAGGACAGGGGATGGTGAACACTGAAGCTTTCTTT. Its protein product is CASSGQGMVNTEAFF.

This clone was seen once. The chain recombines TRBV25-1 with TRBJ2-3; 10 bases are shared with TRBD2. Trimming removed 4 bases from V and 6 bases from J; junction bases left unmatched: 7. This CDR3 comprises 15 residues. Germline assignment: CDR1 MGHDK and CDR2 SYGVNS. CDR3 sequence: CASSVTSGIRDTQYF. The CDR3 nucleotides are TGTGCCAGCAGTGTAACTAGCGGGATTCGGGATACGCAGTATTTT.

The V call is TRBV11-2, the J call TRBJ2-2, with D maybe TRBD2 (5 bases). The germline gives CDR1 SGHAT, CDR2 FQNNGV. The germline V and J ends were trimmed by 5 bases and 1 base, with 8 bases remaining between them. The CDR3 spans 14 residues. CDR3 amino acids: CASSNRENTGELFF. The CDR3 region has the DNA TGTGCCAGCAGCAACCGGGAGAACACCGGGGAGCTGTTTTTT.